This entry features one T cell receptor beta chain sequence. Its specificity is not known. At one of its ends the junction is not consistent with the germline gene, which may arise from a read error. This sample is part of a study of tumor-infiltrating lymphocytes in primary liver carcinoma. About the research overall: Tissue type made little difference to sample yields of roughly 3.5 to 7.13 million productive TCRbeta reads.

Regarding the study as a whole: Roughly 7.5-24% of top clones, and no more, occurred in all five tumor regions.

DNA and RNA were both co-extracted from approximately 20-30 mg of bulk tissue that had not been sorted. Surgical resection treated primary liver carcinoma in the patients. Each tumor specimen held more than 80% viable tumor cells. Total RNA amounting to around 450 ng was the source from which TCR beta cDNA was made with a constant-region primer. Slightly modified ARM-PCR with three nested multiplex PCR rounds yielded TCR beta libraries. The opening two PCR rounds, nine to eleven cycles each, paired TRBV1-TRBV30 forward primers with a C-beta reverse primer. TCRdb independently ran MiXCR on the multiplex PCR reads; one entry per CDR3 protein. The sample includes 100,000 to 150,000 distinct CDR3 sequences, roughly three fifths of them seen just once. There are 13 residues in the CDR3. Germline assignment: CDR1 SQVTM and CDR2 ANQGSEA.

Sequenced input: liver tumor tissue from sampling region 3. As for subset: tumor region T3, left-lateral pole. V and J are TRBV29-1 and TRBJ2-1; D may correspond to TRBD1 or TRBD2 (5 bases each). This clonotype was obtained from a woman in her sixties with primary liver carcinoma and hepatitis B virus infection. The CDR3 reads CSVGADSYDEQFF. CDR3 coding DNA: TGCAGTGTTGGGGCGGACTCCTACGATGAGCAGTTCTTC.